The 2 T cell receptor beta chains in this list originate from one sample, sequenced in a study of Ad26.COV2.S vaccination and SARS-CoV-2 variants. Profiled with immunoSEQ multiplex PCR; TCRdb holds only in-frame clones, not every one. This sample has some 350,000 clones, with 90% to 95% found just once. The sequencing here drew on peripheral blood, taken after recovery from COVID-19. Receptors originate from a human donor who had recovered from COVID-19.

V and J are TRBV4-2 and TRBJ1-4, with 7 bases fitting TRBD1. Germline V CDR1 and CDR2: LGHNA, YNFKEQ. J gave up 3 bases and V 3 bases, and 10 bases lay outside the gene matches. The CDR3 has 17 residues. The CDR3 DNA follows: TGTGCCAGCAGCCAGGAACAGGGGATTGCAGCTAATGAAAAACTGTTTTTT. It translates to CASSQEQGIAANEKLFF.

This sequence joins TRBV24-1 and TRBJ2-2; D is unclear. Trimming pared 1 base from V and 6 bases from J, leaving 5 bases between. Germline CDR1 and CDR2: KGHDR and SFDVKD. This CDR3 region has 13 residues. Here the CDR3 DNA reads TGTGCCACCAGTGATTTTGGATCCGGGGAGCTGTTTTTT. Amino acid sequence: CATSDFGSGELFF.